Listed below are T cell receptor beta chains from one sample, sequenced in a study of blood T cells in healthy people across ages. TCRdb re-analysed the 5' RACE reads in MiXCR, keeping a single row per CDR3 protein. The sample includes hundreds of thousands of distinct CDR3 sequences, over 45% of them seen just once. Sequenced material: blood. Receptors originate from a woman aged 55-69 years in good health. Each CDR3 is given with its conserved first and last residue. The D gene is left open where the match is weak. Clone size is given for some rows only: seen once, a few or many times, or a class if the clone is expanded.

>-|TRBV2|-|TRBJ1-6
CASRGENSPLHF
TGTGCCAGCAGGGGGGAGAATTCACCCCTCCACTTT
>TRBD2|TRBV20-1|-|TRBJ2-1
CSARDLLLAAYNEQFF
TGCAGTGCTAGAGATCTTTTGCTAGCGGCATACAATGAGCAGTTCTTC
>-|TRBV20-1|-|TRBJ2-3
CSVSTTSSDTQYF
TGCAGTGTTTCAACTACTAGTTCAGATACGCAGTATTTT
>-|TRBV20-1|-|TRBJ2-5
CSAREGLTRGAYQETQYF
TGCAGTGCTAGAGAAGGGCTCACGAGAGGGGCCTACCAAGAGACCCAGTACTTC
>-|TRBV7-2|-|TRBJ2-7
CASSYLPGDYEQYF
TGTGCCAGCAGCTACTTACCCGGTGACTACGAGCAGTACTTC
>-|TRBV28|-|TRBJ2-7
CASNLKLAAYEQYF
TGTGCCAGCAATTTAAAGCTAGCCGCCTACGAGCAGTACTTC
>-|TRBV3-1|-|TRBJ1-5
CASSQDSGGGQPQHF
TGTGCCAGCAGCCAAGATAGCGGGGGCGGTCAGCCCCAGCATTTT
>-|TRBV7-3|once|TRBJ2-5
CASSPNLGAYNEQYF
TGTGCCAGCAGCCCAAACTTGGGGGCCTACAATGAGCAGTACTTC
>-|TRBV27|few|TRBJ2-1
CASKIAVSSYNEQFF
TGTGCCAGCAAAATAGCGGTGAGCTCCTACAATGAGCAGTTCTTC
>-|TRBV20-1|-|TRBJ1-2
CSAASSYGYTF
TGCAGTGCCGCCTCCAGCTATGGCTACACCTTC
>-|TRBV29-1|once|TRBJ2-5
CSVTAGGQETQYF
TGCAGCGTTACTGCGGGCGGTCAAGAGACCCAGTACTTC
>-|TRBV5-6|-|TRBJ2-4
CASSLKFLAKNIQYF
TGTGCCAGCAGCTTGAAGTTTTTAGCCAAAAACATTCAGTACTTC
>TRBD2|TRBV2|few|TRBJ2-7
CASSPSGHYNEQYF
TGTGCCAGTTCGCCTAGCGGCCACTACAATGAGCAGTACTTC
>-|TRBV14|-|TRBJ2-5
CASSQAGGWTETQYF
TGTGCCAGCAGCCAAGCTGGCGGGTGGACGGAGACCCAGTACTTC
>TRBD2|TRBV12-3/TRBV12-4|-|TRBJ2-1
CASSFMAGGNEQFF
TGTGCCAGCAGTTTTATGGCGGGGGGAAATGAGCAGTTCTTC
>-|TRBV3-1|-|TRBJ2-1
CASSQDGRSYNEQFF
TGTGCCAGCAGCCAAGATGGGCGGAGTTACAATGAGCAGTTCTTC
>-|TRBV6-5|few|TRBJ1-1
CASSYSRGRTEAFF
TGTGCCAGCAGTTACTCCAGGGGACGGACTGAAGCTTTCTTT
>-|TRBV6-2/TRBV6-3|-|TRBJ2-5
CASRQTGGGETQYF
TGTGCCAGCAGACAGACAGGTGGAGGAGAGACCCAGTACTTC
>-|TRBV25-1|-|TRBJ2-7
CASSEIQGLVYEQYF
TGTGCCAGCAGTGAAATTCAGGGCCTGGTATATGAGCAGTACTTC
>-|TRBV15|few|TRBJ2-7
CATSSQHYEQYF
TGTGCCACCAGCAGCCAGCACTACGAGCAGTACTTC
>TRBD1|TRBV20-1|many|TRBJ1-1
CSARGGGGGKNTEAFF
TGCAGTGCTAGAGGGGGGGGAGGGGGCAAGAACACTGAAGCTTTCTTT
>-|TRBV5-1|-|TRBJ2-1
CASSLAGLGGRQFF
TGCGCCAGCAGCTTGGCCGGACTAGGGGGGCGGCAGTTCTTC
>-|TRBV12-3/TRBV12-4|-|TRBJ1-5
CASSRFGVNQPQHF
TGTGCCAGCAGCCGGTTCGGGGTCAATCAGCCCCAGCATTTT
>-|TRBV20-1|-|TRBJ2-1
CSARVKRVGETQFF
TGCAGTGCTAGAGTTAAGCGGGTGGGGGAGACCCAGTTCTTC
>TRBD2|TRBV28|few|TRBJ2-1
CASSSFSGRSTFDEQFF
TGTGCCAGCAGCTCCTTTAGCGGGAGGTCGACATTCGATGAGCAGTTCTTC
>-|TRBV28|few|TRBJ1-2
CASSQRVGYTF
TGTGCCAGCAGCCAAAGGGTCGGCTACACCTTC
>-|TRBV20-1|many|TRBJ2-3
CSARDLKGLTGTDTQYF
TGCAGTGCTAGAGATCTGAAGGGGCTCACCGGCACAGATACGCAGTATTTT
>-|TRBV6-2/TRBV6-3|-|TRBJ2-5
CASSYMYREQETQYF
TGTGCCAGCAGTTACATGTACAGGGAACAAGAGACCCAGTACTTC
>-|TRBV3-1|-|TRBJ1-2
CASSQDQGAYGYTF
TGTGCCAGCAGCCAAGATCAAGGGGCCTACGGCTACACCTTC
>-|TRBV29-1|-|TRBJ2-7
CSAGLSSYEQYF
TGCAGCGCCGGGCTTAGCTCCTACGAGCAGTACTTC
>-|TRBV7-2|many|TRBJ1-2
CASSSGPNYGYTF
TGTGCCAGCAGCTCGGGACCTAACTATGGCTACACCTTC
>-|TRBV6-6|-|TRBJ2-3
CASSGSRPGSDTQYF
TGTGCCAGCAGTGGATCCAGGCCCGGGTCAGATACGCAGTATTTT
>-|TRBV11-2|-|TRBJ2-7
CASSPRRYEQYF
TGTGCCAGCAGCCCCAGGAGGTACGAGCAGTACTTC
>TRBD1|TRBV5-1|-|TRBJ1-2
CASSYIPGQGADTF
TGCGCCAGCAGCTACATACCGGGACAGGGGGCAGACACCTTC
>TRBD2|TRBV3-1|once|TRBJ2-1
CASKSGLAGESYNEQFF
TGTGCCAGCAAGTCGGGACTAGCGGGAGAATCCTACAATGAGCAGTTCTTC
>-|TRBV16|-|TRBJ1-5
CASSQSSKGNQPQHF
TGTGCCAGCAGCCAATCTTCCAAGGGCAATCAGCCCCAGCATTTT
>-|TRBV11-1|-|TRBJ1-6
CASSLEGNSPLHF
TGTGCCAGCAGCTTAGAAGGGAATTCACCCCTCCACTTT
>-|TRBV29-1|few|TRBJ2-5
CSVVISQTQYF
TGCAGCGTTGTTATTTCTCAGACCCAGTACTTC
>-|TRBV12-3/TRBV12-4|-|TRBJ2-1
CASTRNGGQYNEQFF
TGTGCCAGCACTCGAAATGGTGGACAGTACAATGAGCAGTTCTTC
>-|TRBV7-2|-|TRBJ2-1
CASSWSRGGEDNEQFF
TGTGCCAGCAGCTGGAGCAGGGGCGGCGAAGACAATGAGCAGTTCTTC
>-|TRBV6-6|once|TRBJ2-5
CASSDGPKETQYF
TGTGCCAGCAGTGACGGGCCCAAAGAGACCCAGTACTTC
>-|TRBV7-2|-|TRBJ1-1
CASSLTPSRHLNTEAFF
TGTGCCAGCAGTTTAACGCCCTCAAGGCACCTGAACACTGAAGCTTTCTTT
>TRBD1|TRBV4-3|few|TRBJ1-4
CASTRTGLGEKLFF
TGCGCCAGCACGCGGACAGGGCTGGGAGAAAAACTGTTTTTT
>-|TRBV29-1|few|TRBJ2-2
CSVARSDTGELFF
TGCAGCGTTGCTCGCAGCGACACCGGGGAGCTGTTTTTT
>-|TRBV7-9|-|TRBJ2-7
CASSTTQRTVSHEQYF
TGTGCCAGCAGTACAACCCAAAGGACAGTCTCCCACGAGCAGTACTTC
>-|TRBV20-1|-|TRBJ2-2
CSARQYTGELFF
TGCAGTGCGCGACAATACACCGGGGAGCTGTTTTTT
>-|TRBV6-2/TRBV6-3|few|TRBJ2-1
CASRSSGGDNEQFF
TGTGCCAGCAGATCATCCGGAGGGGACAATGAGCAGTTCTTC
>TRBD2|TRBV24-1|-|TRBJ2-1
CATSDYSGGIYNEQFF
TGTGCCACCAGTGACTATAGCGGGGGGATCTACAATGAGCAGTTCTTC
>-|TRBV6-5|-|TRBJ1-1
CASSYQGHTEAFF
TGTGCCAGCAGTTATCAGGGGCACACTGAAGCTTTCTTT
>-|TRBV6-1|-|TRBJ2-1
CASRRDFRGGSYNEQFF
TGTGCCAGCAGGAGGGACTTCCGAGGGGGTTCCTACAATGAGCAGTTCTTC
>-|TRBV5-1|few|TRBJ1-3
CASSFDGSGNTIYF
TGCGCCAGCAGCTTTGACGGCTCTGGAAACACCATATATTTT
>TRBD1|TRBV20-1|-|TRBJ1-5
CSARAPGQGNQPQHF
TGCAGTGCTAGAGCTCCGGGACAGGGCAATCAGCCCCAGCATTTT
>-|TRBV7-2|-|TRBJ2-7
CASSLELRRYEQYF
TGTGCCAGCAGCTTGGAACTGCGCCGCTACGAGCAGTACTTC
>-|TRBV28|-|TRBJ2-7
CASSLVTLPYEQYF
TGTGCCAGCAGTTTAGTGACTCTACCATACGAGCAGTACTTC
>-|TRBV7-9|few|TRBJ2-4
CASSFGAGLNIQYF
TGTGCCAGCAGCTTCGGGGCAGGGTTAAACATTCAGTACTTC